This TCR beta chain was recorded in a study of OX40 agonist ivuxolimab in advanced cancers. Study-wide points: The investigators did not determine what antigen specificity the expanded peripheral T cells had.

In regard to this clone: Its specificity is not known.

Libraries were prepared by immunoSEQ multiplex PCR; TCRdb keeps only in-frame clonotypes and omits some of them. Found here are 45,000 to 65,000 clones, about 86% of them singletons; the top ten hold 6% to 8%. This TCR was recovered from an adult with an advanced solid tumor such as melanoma, head and neck, liver or kidney cancer. This sample comprised CD4+ or CD8+ T cells sorted from blood, obtained in a trial of the OX40 agonist ivuxolimab.

As DNA, the CDR3 is TGTGCCAGCACCGCTAGCGGGGTACTCTACGAGCAGTACTTC. As protein: CASTASGVLYEQYF. V usage is TRBV6-5 and J usage is TRBJ2-7; TRBD2 matches at 9 bases. Germline-derived CDR1 and CDR2 are MNHEY and SVGAGI. CDR3 length: 14 residues. The V gene end was trimmed by 7 bases and the J gene end by 3 bases; junction bases not matched to a gene: 7.